This TCR beta chain was identified during a study of cytomegalovirus exposure and HLA in healthy donors. With respect to this clone: What it recognizes is unknown.

PCR employed 60 Vbeta and 13 Jbeta primers. Clones were sequenced by immunoSEQ multiplex PCR, and TCRdb holds only the in-frame ones, with some missing. Its table lists about 65,000 clones. Study-wide findings and caveats: Serostatus for CMV was the only available immune exposure information. Most TCRs appeared rarely, but some public TCRs recurred in many donors.

Input material: PBMCs. The clonotype comes from a boy aged 5-17 years in good health and CMV-seronegative.

For the CDR3, the DNA is TGTGCCATCAGTGATGGTCTGGGGGCAGATGTTCAGCCCCAGCATTTT. Translated: CAISDGLGADVQPQHF. The chain links TRBV10-3 to TRBJ1-5; weak D call: TRBD1 (6 bases). V lost 3 bases and J 6 bases, leaving 18 bases between the germline ends. The CDR3 loop spans 16 amino acids. Looked up from germline, CDR1 is ENHRY and CDR2 is SYGVKD.